This entry describes one TCR beta chain. This sample was taken from a study of OX40 agonist ivuxolimab in advanced cancers. Turning to the study itself: Having had anti-PD-1, anti-PD-L1 or anti-CTLA-4 therapy before was allowed, and approximately 40% had some.

The CDR3 loop spans 20 amino acids. V lost 3 bases, J lost 0 bases, and 14 bases stayed unmatched. CDR1 and CDR2 from the germline V gene are LGHNA and YNFKEQ. The assay was immunoSEQ multiplex PCR, and TCRdb's table has in-frame clones only and misses some. The sample includes fewer than 35,000 clones, approximately 89% seen only once; the top ten take roughly 9.1%. The sample here was CD4+ or CD8+ T cells sorted from blood, taken in a trial of the OX40 agonist ivuxolimab. V and J are TRBV4-2 and TRBJ2-1; the match to TRBD1 covers 10 bases. The sequence came from an adult with an advanced solid tumor such as melanoma, head and neck, liver or kidney cancer. The CDR3 protein is CASSQAGDRGTFGSYNEQFF. CDR3 nucleotides: TGTGCCAGCAGCCAGGCTGGGGACAGGGGAACGTTTGGCTCCTACAATGAGCAGTTCTTC.